This TCR beta chain was sequenced during a study of human T cells and chemical hapten exposure. Findings and caveats of the study: The donor cohort had alopecia, so its immune response may not match that of healthy people.

Described time point: pre-sensitization, week 0. Treatment described: therapeutic diphenylcyclopropenone sensitization with weekly scalp DPC. Every donor had alopecia and was 18 to 70 years old; all were suitable for DPC. This clonotype was found many times. The antigen is unknown. Via MiXCR, TCRdb re-called the RACE reads, giving one row per CDR3 protein. In the table there are a few hundred thousand distinct CDR3 sequences, 7.7% of which are singletons. V lost 4 bases and J lost 5, with 9 bases in between. CDR1 is SGHRS, CDR2 YFSETQ, per germline. The CDR3 is 12 residues long. The clonotype was recovered from a young man with alopecia areata. Some clones in this sample may be carry-over from other donors' samples. Sequencing used whole blood, obtained in connection with sensitization to the hapten diphenylcyclopropenone (DPC). The chain links TRBV5-1 to TRBJ1-1, with D possibly being TRBD1 (5 bases). The CDR3 DNA reads TGCGCCAGCAGCCGGGACTGGACTGAAGCTTTCTTT. Its translation is CASSRDWTEAFF.